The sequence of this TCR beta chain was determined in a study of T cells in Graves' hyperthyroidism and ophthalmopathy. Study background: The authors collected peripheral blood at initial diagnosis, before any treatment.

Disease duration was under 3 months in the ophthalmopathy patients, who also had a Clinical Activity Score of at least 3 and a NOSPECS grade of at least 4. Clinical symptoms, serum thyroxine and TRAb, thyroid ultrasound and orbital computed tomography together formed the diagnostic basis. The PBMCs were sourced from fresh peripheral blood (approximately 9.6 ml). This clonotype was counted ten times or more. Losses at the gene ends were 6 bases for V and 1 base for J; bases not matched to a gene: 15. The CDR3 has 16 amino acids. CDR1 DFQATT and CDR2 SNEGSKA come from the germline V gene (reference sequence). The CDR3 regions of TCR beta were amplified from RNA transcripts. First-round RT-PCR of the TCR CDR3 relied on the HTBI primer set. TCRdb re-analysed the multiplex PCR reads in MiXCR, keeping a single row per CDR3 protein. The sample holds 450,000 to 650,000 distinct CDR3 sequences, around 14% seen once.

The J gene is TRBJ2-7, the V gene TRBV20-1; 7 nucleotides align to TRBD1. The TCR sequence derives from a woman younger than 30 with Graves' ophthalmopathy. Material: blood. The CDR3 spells CSARGRVSGASYEQYF. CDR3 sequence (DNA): TGCAGTGCGAGGGGGCGGGTCTCCGGGGCGTCCTACGAGCAGTACTTC.